Listed below are T cell receptor beta chains from one sample, sequenced in a study of shared clonotypes between healthy human individuals. The protocol was immunoSEQ multiplex PCR, while the TCRdb copy is restricted to in-frame clones and leaves out a portion. The profile shows about 2.3 million clones, about 90% of them singletons. Sequences were obtained from naive CD4+ T cells from PBMCs. The receptors were gathered from a man between 18 and 35 years old in good health. Some clones in this sample may be carry-over from other donors' samples. CDR3s include the opening cysteine and the closing phenylalanine or tryptophan. Fields, in order: CDR3 protein, CDR3 DNA, clone size, D gene, J gene, CDR3 length, V gene. The D gene is left open where the match is weak. Not all rows give a size; the values are once, few, many and, for expanded clones, a class.

CDR3aa: CASSIQGPETQYF; CDR3nt: TGTGCCAGCAGTATACAGGGTCCCGAGACCCAGTACTTC; abundance: .; d_gene: .; j_gene: TRBJ2-5; len: 13; v_gene: TRBV2
CDR3aa: CASSILGTGGAGIEAFF; CDR3nt: TGTGCCAGCAGCATCCTGGGGACAGGGGGCGCCGGGATCGAAGCTTTCTTT; abundance: .; d_gene: TRBD1; j_gene: TRBJ1-1; len: 17; v_gene: TRBV5-6
CDR3aa: CASSAMASVQETQYF; CDR3nt: TGCGCCAGCAGCGCGATGGCGTCTGTACAAGAGACCCAGTACTTC; abundance: .; d_gene: .; j_gene: TRBJ2-5; len: 15; v_gene: TRBV5-1
CDR3aa: CASSEPGLKGAFF; CDR3nt: TGTGCCAGCAGTGAGCCGGGACTTAAAGGAGCTTTCTTT; abundance: .; d_gene: .; j_gene: TRBJ1-1; len: 13; v_gene: TRBV25-1
CDR3aa: CAWSGSRTSTDTQYF; CDR3nt: TGTGCCTGGAGTGGCTCTCGGACTAGCACAGATACGCAGTATTTT; abundance: .; d_gene: .; j_gene: TRBJ2-3; len: 15; v_gene: TRBV30
CDR3aa: CASSLVSTGTGELFF; CDR3nt: TGTGCCAGCAGCTTAGTTTCAACAGGGACCGGGGAACTGTTTTTT; abundance: .; d_gene: .; j_gene: TRBJ1-4; len: 15; v_gene: TRBV7-6
CDR3aa: CASSFRQGADTQYF; CDR3nt: TGTGCCAGCAGCTTCCGACAGGGAGCAGATACGCAGTATTTT; abundance: .; d_gene: TRBD1; j_gene: TRBJ2-3; len: 14; v_gene: TRBV7-2
CDR3aa: CASSPILLSNYGYTF; CDR3nt: TGTGCCAGCAGCCCGATTCTTCTATCTAACTATGGCTACACCTTC; abundance: .; d_gene: .; j_gene: TRBJ1-2; len: 15; v_gene: TRBV7-9
CDR3aa: CASSSGLADAYEQYF; CDR3nt: TGTGCCAGCAGCTCCGGACTAGCGGACGCCTACGAGCAGTACTTC; abundance: .; d_gene: TRBD2; j_gene: TRBJ2-7; len: 15; v_gene: TRBV9
CDR3aa: CASLAGSGEKLFF; CDR3nt: TGTGCCAGCCTGGCGGGGTCGGGCGAAAAACTGTTTTTT; abundance: .; d_gene: .; j_gene: TRBJ1-4; len: 13; v_gene: TRBV7-9
CDR3aa: CASSGQAGNTIYF; CDR3nt: TGTGCCAGCAGTGGACAGGCTGGAAACACCATATATTTT; abundance: once; d_gene: TRBD1; j_gene: TRBJ1-3; len: 13; v_gene: TRBV6-6
CDR3aa: CASSGGVLETQYF; CDR3nt: TGTGCCAGCAGCGGAGGGGTTTTAGAGACCCAGTACTTC; abundance: .; d_gene: .; j_gene: TRBJ2-5; len: 13; v_gene: TRBV7-3
CDR3aa: CASSLRRPYGSYTF; CDR3nt: TGTGCCAGCAGTTTGCGCAGACCCTATGGTAGCTACACCTTC; abundance: .; d_gene: .; j_gene: TRBJ1-2; len: 14; v_gene: TRBV28
CDR3aa: CASSLWGGSSYEQYF; CDR3nt: TGTGCCAGCAGTTTATGGGGAGGGTCCTCCTACGAGCAGTACTTC; abundance: once; d_gene: TRBD2; j_gene: TRBJ2-7; len: 15; v_gene: TRBV28
CDR3aa: CASSLGTVYNEQFF; CDR3nt: TGTGCCAGCAGCCTTGGGACTGTTTACAATGAGCAGTTCTTC; abundance: .; d_gene: .; j_gene: TRBJ2-1; len: 14; v_gene: TRBV7-9
CDR3aa: CASSLLGTGNTIYF; CDR3nt: TGTGCCAGCAGCTTATTGGGGACTGGAAACACCATATATTTT; abundance: .; d_gene: .; j_gene: TRBJ1-3; len: 14; v_gene: TRBV11-2
CDR3aa: CASSRGQGSSYEQYF; CDR3nt: TGTGCCAGCAGCAGAGGACAGGGTTCCTCCTACGAGCAGTACTTC; abundance: .; d_gene: TRBD1; j_gene: TRBJ2-7; len: 15; v_gene: TRBV7-2
CDR3aa: CASSYSTLGGGEQFF; CDR3nt: TGTGCCAGCAGTTACTCGACTTTGGGGGGAGGTGAGCAGTTCTTC; abundance: .; d_gene: .; j_gene: TRBJ2-1; len: 15; v_gene: TRBV6-6
CDR3aa: CASNTQVSGNTIYF; CDR3nt: TGCGCCAGCAACACACAGGTTTCTGGAAACACCATATATTTT; abundance: .; d_gene: .; j_gene: TRBJ1-3; len: 14; v_gene: TRBV10-2
CDR3aa: CASSEGGYGYTF; CDR3nt: TGTGCCAGCAGTGAGGGAGGCTATGGCTACACCTTC; abundance: .; d_gene: .; j_gene: TRBJ1-2; len: 12; v_gene: TRBV2
CDR3aa: CSVGGSNTEAFF; CDR3nt: TGCAGCGTTGGAGGCTCAAACACTGAAGCTTTCTTT; abundance: .; d_gene: .; j_gene: TRBJ1-1; len: 12; v_gene: TRBV29-1
CDR3aa: CASSLMRMGTQYF; CDR3nt: TGTGCCAGCAGCTTGATGCGCATGGGGACCCAGTACTTC; abundance: .; d_gene: .; j_gene: TRBJ2-5; len: 13; v_gene: TRBV5-4
CDR3aa: CASSLGVRLTDTQYF; CDR3nt: TGTGCCAGCAGCTTAGGCGTGAGGCTGACAGATACGCAGTATTTT; abundance: once; d_gene: .; j_gene: TRBJ2-3; len: 15; v_gene: TRBV7-7
CDR3aa: CASSLWINEKLFF; CDR3nt: TGCGCCAGCAGCCTGTGGATTAATGAAAAACTGTTTTTT; abundance: .; d_gene: .; j_gene: TRBJ1-4; len: 13; v_gene: TRBV5-1
CDR3aa: CASSVRDRGWPGELFF; CDR3nt: TGTGCCAGCAGCGTCCGGGACAGGGGCTGGCCCGGGGAGCTGTTTTTT; abundance: once; d_gene: TRBD1; j_gene: TRBJ2-2; len: 16; v_gene: TRBV11-2
CDR3aa: CASSFDRTDTQYF; CDR3nt: TGTGCCAGCAGCTTTGACCGCACAGATACGCAGTATTTT; abundance: .; d_gene: .; j_gene: TRBJ2-3; len: 13; v_gene: TRBV7-2
CDR3aa: CASRASTEQFF; CDR3nt: TGTGCCAGCAGAGCTAGCACCGAGCAGTTCTTC; abundance: .; d_gene: .; j_gene: TRBJ2-1; len: 11; v_gene: TRBV2
CDR3aa: CASSTGLHGYEQYF; CDR3nt: TGTGCCAGCAGTACGGGACTACACGGCTACGAGCAGTACTTC; abundance: .; d_gene: TRBD2; j_gene: TRBJ2-7; len: 14; v_gene: TRBV6-5
CDR3aa: CASSLRTGTNTGELFF; CDR3nt: TGTGCCAGCAGCTTGCGGACAGGGACGAACACCGGGGAGCTGTTTTTT; abundance: .; d_gene: TRBD1; j_gene: TRBJ2-2; len: 16; v_gene: TRBV5-4
CDR3aa: CASSQIAGSYEQYF; CDR3nt: TGCGCCAGCAGCCAGATAGCGGGTTCCTACGAGCAGTACTTC; abundance: .; d_gene: TRBD2; j_gene: TRBJ2-7; len: 14; v_gene: TRBV4-3
CDR3aa: CASSPRTGLNTGELFF; CDR3nt: TGTGCCAGCAGCCCCCGGACAGGGCTAAACACCGGGGAGCTGTTTTTT; abundance: once; d_gene: TRBD1; j_gene: TRBJ2-2; len: 16; v_gene: TRBV7-3
CDR3aa: CASSPRGDNTGELFF; CDR3nt: TGTGCCAGCAGCCCCCGGGGGGACAACACCGGGGAGCTGTTTTTT; abundance: .; d_gene: TRBD2; j_gene: TRBJ2-2; len: 15; v_gene: TRBV7-6
CDR3aa: CASSQGDPTGSNQPQHF; CDR3nt: TGTGCCAGCAGCCAAGGGGACCCAACCGGTAGCAATCAGCCCCAGCATTTT; abundance: .; d_gene: .; j_gene: TRBJ1-5; len: 17; v_gene: TRBV4-2
CDR3aa: CASSPSTGTSGNTIYF; CDR3nt: TGTGCCAGCTCACCAAGCACCGGGACGTCGGGAAACACCATATATTTT; abundance: once; d_gene: .; j_gene: TRBJ1-3; len: 16; v_gene: TRBV18
CDR3aa: CASSILASSTDTQYF; CDR3nt: TGTGCCAGCAGCATACTAGCGAGTAGCACAGATACGCAGTATTTT; abundance: .; d_gene: TRBD2; j_gene: TRBJ2-3; len: 15; v_gene: TRBV7-2
CDR3aa: CASRPQGAGVNTGELFF; CDR3nt: TGTGCCAGCAGGCCTCAGGGAGCGGGGGTTAACACCGGGGAGCTGTTTTTT; abundance: .; d_gene: TRBD2; j_gene: TRBJ2-2; len: 17; v_gene: TRBV28
CDR3aa: CASSARREPSETQYF; CDR3nt: TGTGCCAGCAGTGCTCGGCGGGAGCCCTCAGAGACCCAGTACTTC; abundance: .; d_gene: TRBD2; j_gene: TRBJ2-5; len: 15; v_gene: TRBV2
CDR3aa: CASRPTGGAGTEAFF; CDR3nt: TGTGCCAGCAGACCTACAGGGGGCGCTGGCACTGAAGCTTTCTTT; abundance: .; d_gene: TRBD1; j_gene: TRBJ1-1; len: 15; v_gene: TRBV6-6
CDR3aa: CASSFNERTSGSPGELFF; CDR3nt: TGTGCCAGCAGCTTTAATGAGAGGACTAGCGGGAGCCCCGGGGAGCTGTTTTTT; abundance: .; d_gene: TRBD2; j_gene: TRBJ2-2; len: 18; v_gene: TRBV7-9
CDR3aa: CASSPWDGNYEQYF; CDR3nt: TGTGCCAGCAGCCCGTGGGACGGAAACTACGAGCAGTACTTC; abundance: .; d_gene: .; j_gene: TRBJ2-7; len: 14; v_gene: TRBV27
CDR3aa: CASSLSSFSGNTIYF; CDR3nt: TGTGCCAGCAGCTTGTCCAGCTTCTCTGGAAACACCATATATTTT; abundance: .; d_gene: .; j_gene: TRBJ1-3; len: 15; v_gene: TRBV5-5
CDR3aa: CASSVGGQNEKLFF; CDR3nt: TGTGCCAGCAGTGTCGGGGGACAGAATGAAAAACTGTTTTTT; abundance: .; d_gene: TRBD1; j_gene: TRBJ1-4; len: 14; v_gene: TRBV28
CDR3aa: CASSAQGLGYGYTF; CDR3nt: TGTGCCAGCAGTGCCCAGGGGTTGGGGTATGGCTACACCTTC; abundance: .; d_gene: .; j_gene: TRBJ1-2; len: 14; v_gene: TRBV27
CDR3aa: CASSRREGTSTDTQYF; CDR3nt: TGCGCCAGCAGCCGAAGGGAGGGAACTAGCACAGATACGCAGTATTTT; abundance: .; d_gene: TRBD2; j_gene: TRBJ2-3; len: 16; v_gene: TRBV4-3
CDR3aa: CASSRTGGEGNTEAFF; CDR3nt: TGCGCCAGCAGCCGGACAGGGGGCGAAGGGAACACTGAAGCTTTCTTT; abundance: .; d_gene: TRBD1; j_gene: TRBJ1-1; len: 16; v_gene: TRBV5-1
CDR3aa: CASSLRLGTYEQYF; CDR3nt: TGTGCCAGTAGCCTCCGACTGGGGACCTACGAGCAGTACTTC; abundance: .; d_gene: .; j_gene: TRBJ2-7; len: 14; v_gene: TRBV19
CDR3aa: CASTRTTYEQYF; CDR3nt: TGTGCCTCAACCAGGACGACCTACGAGCAGTACTTC; abundance: .; d_gene: .; j_gene: TRBJ2-7; len: 12; v_gene: TRBV6-1
CDR3aa: CASSPQTANEQFF; CDR3nt: TGTGCCAGCAGCCCTCAAACGGCCAATGAGCAGTTCTTC; abundance: .; d_gene: .; j_gene: TRBJ2-1; len: 13; v_gene: TRBV5-4
CDR3aa: CAWDGTDTDTQYF; CDR3nt: TGTGCCTGGGACGGGACCGACACAGATACGCAGTATTTT; abundance: .; d_gene: .; j_gene: TRBJ2-3; len: 13; v_gene: TRBV30
CDR3aa: CASIGRPQETQYF; CDR3nt: TGTGCCAGCATTGGGAGGCCTCAAGAGACCCAGTACTTC; abundance: once; d_gene: .; j_gene: TRBJ2-5; len: 13; v_gene: TRBV28
CDR3aa: CASVLGIYEQYF; CDR3nt: TGTGCCAGCGTCTTGGGAATCTACGAGCAGTACTTC; abundance: .; d_gene: .; j_gene: TRBJ2-7; len: 12; v_gene: TRBV2
CDR3aa: CASSEQGGITEAFF; CDR3nt: TGTGCCAGCAGTGAACAGGGAGGTATCACTGAAGCTTTCTTT; abundance: few; d_gene: .; j_gene: TRBJ1-1; len: 14; v_gene: TRBV6-1